The rows below give T cell receptor beta chains drawn from one sample of a study of CD4 T cells in relation to SARS-CoV-2 and coronaviruses. Generated by immunoSEQ multiplex PCR, the TCRdb table keeps only in-frame clones and is missing some. The sample holds about 64,000 clones, approximately 94% seen once. Sequencing used naive CD4+ T cells from PBMCs. The receptors come from a human donor in good health. Each CDR3 is given with its conserved first and last residue. The D gene is left open where the match is weak. Expanded clones are given a class, and other clones once, few, many or no size at all.

clone size: NA; J gene: TRBJ2-3; D gene: TRBD2; V gene: TRBV4-1; CDR3 DNA: TGCGCCAGCAGCCAAAAGGGACTAGCGGGGAACACAGATACGCAGTATTTT; CDR3 protein: CASSQKGLAGNTDTQYF
clone size: NA; J gene: TRBJ2-1; D gene: NA; V gene: TRBV5-1; CDR3 DNA: TGCGCCAGCAGCTTGTCTCTGTTGGGAGCGGGCACGTTCTTC; CDR3 protein: CASSLSLLGAGTFF
clone size: NA; J gene: TRBJ2-7; D gene: TRBD1; V gene: TRBV28; CDR3 DNA: TGTGCCAGCGTACAGTCAGGGGGTTCCGAGCAGTACTTC; CDR3 protein: CASVQSGGSEQYF
clone size: NA; J gene: TRBJ2-7; D gene: TRBD1; V gene: TRBV11-2; CDR3 DNA: TGTGCCATCGCGACAGGGGCCTACGAGCAGTACTTC; CDR3 protein: CAIATGAYEQYF
clone size: NA; J gene: TRBJ1-4; D gene: NA; V gene: TRBV7-8; CDR3 DNA: TGTGCCAGCAGCCTTTCTAATGAAAAACTGTTTTTT; CDR3 protein: CASSLSNEKLFF
clone size: NA; J gene: TRBJ2-2; D gene: TRBD1; V gene: TRBV25-1; CDR3 DNA: TGTGCCAGCAGTGACCAGACAGGGTCATTGACCGGGGAGCTGTTTTTT; CDR3 protein: CASSDQTGSLTGELFF
clone size: NA; J gene: TRBJ1-6; D gene: TRBD1; V gene: TRBV6-5; CDR3 DNA: TGTGCCAGCAGCACAGGGGCGGGCCCCCTCCACTTT; CDR3 protein: CASSTGAGPLHF
clone size: NA; J gene: TRBJ2-1; D gene: TRBD1; V gene: TRBV7-8; CDR3 DNA: TGTGCCAGCAGCTCTACCCGACTCCCTGGGACAGGGTTAAATGAGCAGTTCTTC; CDR3 protein: CASSSTRLPGTGLNEQFF
clone size: NA; J gene: TRBJ1-1; D gene: TRBD1; V gene: TRBV24-1; CDR3 DNA: TGTGCCACCAGTGAGACCGGGACAGGGGTCACTGAAGCTTTCTTT; CDR3 protein: CATSETGTGVTEAFF
clone size: once; J gene: TRBJ2-1; D gene: TRBD1; V gene: TRBV24-1; CDR3 DNA: TGTGCCACCAGTGATATGAGGGGGCGGCACTCCTACAATGAGCAGTTCTTC; CDR3 protein: CATSDMRGRHSYNEQFF
clone size: NA; J gene: TRBJ2-1; D gene: TRBD2; V gene: TRBV2; CDR3 DNA: TGTGCCAGCATAGGGGCTAGCGGGAGGCCGAGCTCCTACAATGAGCAGTTCTTC; CDR3 protein: CASIGASGRPSSYNEQFF
clone size: NA; J gene: TRBJ2-7; D gene: NA; V gene: TRBV15; CDR3 DNA: TGTGCCACCAGCAGAGACCTCGCTAGGACAGTCTCCTACGAGCAGTACTTC; CDR3 protein: CATSRDLARTVSYEQYF
clone size: NA; J gene: TRBJ2-5; D gene: NA; V gene: TRBV7-2; CDR3 DNA: TGTGCCAGCAGCTTAGTCGCACAGACCCAGTACTTC; CDR3 protein: CASSLVAQTQYF
clone size: NA; J gene: TRBJ2-3; D gene: NA; V gene: TRBV19; CDR3 DNA: TGTGCCAGTAGTACCGAGCCCCGGGATACGCAGTATTTT; CDR3 protein: CASSTEPRDTQYF
clone size: NA; J gene: TRBJ2-5; D gene: TRBD2; V gene: TRBV6-6; CDR3 DNA: TGTGCCAGCGGGAGCGGGAGAGGGGGGACCCAGTACTTC; CDR3 protein: CASGSGRGGTQYF
clone size: NA; J gene: TRBJ2-1; D gene: NA; V gene: TRBV3-1/TRBV3-2; CDR3 DNA: TGTGCCAGCAGCCAAGATATTAGCGGCAGCTGGGAGCAGTTCTTC; CDR3 protein: CASSQDISGSWEQFF
clone size: NA; J gene: TRBJ2-7; D gene: NA; V gene: TRBV28; CDR3 DNA: TGTGCCAGCACTTCCGGATCCTACGAGCAGTACTTC; CDR3 protein: CASTSGSYEQYF
clone size: NA; J gene: TRBJ1-6; D gene: TRBD1; V gene: TRBV7-2; CDR3 DNA: TGTGCCAGCAGCTTGACAGGGGCTGCGGAGTCACCCCTCCACTTT; CDR3 protein: CASSLTGAAESPLHF
clone size: NA; J gene: TRBJ1-2; D gene: NA; V gene: TRBV20-1; CDR3 DNA: TGCACCTCAAATGACATATATGGCTACACCTTC; CDR3 protein: CTSNDIYGYTF
clone size: NA; J gene: TRBJ2-7; D gene: NA; V gene: TRBV30; CDR3 DNA: TGTGCCTGGGCCGGGCTCTACGAGCAGTACTTC; CDR3 protein: CAWAGLYEQYF
clone size: NA; J gene: TRBJ2-2; D gene: TRBD2; V gene: TRBV5-1; CDR3 DNA: TGCGCCAGCAGCTTGGCCGCGGGAGCGAACACCGGGGAGCTGTTTTTT; CDR3 protein: CASSLAAGANTGELFF
clone size: NA; J gene: TRBJ2-1; D gene: NA; V gene: TRBV28; CDR3 DNA: TGTGCCAGCACCGGTGCCAGCTCCTACAATGAGCAGTTCTTC; CDR3 protein: CASTGASSYNEQFF
clone size: NA; J gene: TRBJ2-1; D gene: TRBD2; V gene: TRBV18; CDR3 DNA: TGTGCCAGCTCACTAGGACTAGCGGCCCCCAATGAGCAGTTCTTC; CDR3 protein: CASSLGLAAPNEQFF
clone size: NA; J gene: TRBJ2-3; D gene: NA; V gene: TRBV18; CDR3 DNA: TGTGCCAGCTCACCCGGGCAGGCCATCACAGATACGCAGTATTTT; CDR3 protein: CASSPGQAITDTQYF
clone size: once; J gene: TRBJ2-5; D gene: NA; V gene: TRBV5-1; CDR3 DNA: TGCGCCAGCAGCTTGGATGGGGGGGCCGTCCAAGAGACCCAGTACTTC; CDR3 protein: CASSLDGGAVQETQYF
clone size: NA; J gene: TRBJ2-5; D gene: NA; V gene: TRBV2; CDR3 DNA: TGTGCCAGCATGAAGGCTAGCGAAGAGACCCAGTACTTC; CDR3 protein: CASMKASEETQYF
clone size: NA; J gene: TRBJ1-2; D gene: TRBD1; V gene: TRBV5-4; CDR3 DNA: TGTGCCAGCAGCCCCCGGACAGGGACGCTAACTAAAGGCTACACCTTC; CDR3 protein: CASSPRTGTLTKGYTF
clone size: NA; J gene: TRBJ2-7; D gene: NA; V gene: TRBV12-3/TRBV12-4; CDR3 DNA: TGTGCCAGCAGTCTCTCTCACTACGAGCAGTACTTC; CDR3 protein: CASSLSHYEQYF
clone size: NA; J gene: TRBJ1-4; D gene: NA; V gene: TRBV27; CDR3 DNA: TGTGCCAGCAGGCGAGTAGGGACTAATGAAAAACTGTTTTTT; CDR3 protein: CASRRVGTNEKLFF
clone size: NA; J gene: TRBJ2-1; D gene: NA; V gene: TRBV4-1; CDR3 DNA: TGCGCCAGCAGCCCCGGATTCCTAAGCTCCTACAATGAGCAGTTCTTC; CDR3 protein: CASSPGFLSSYNEQFF
clone size: NA; J gene: TRBJ2-7; D gene: NA; V gene: TRBV10-3; CDR3 DNA: TGTGCCATCAGTGATCTTTCCAGGCAGTACTTC; CDR3 protein: CAISDLSRQYF
clone size: NA; J gene: TRBJ2-7; D gene: TRBD1; V gene: TRBV7-9; CDR3 DNA: TGTGCCAGCAGCCTTCAGGGACAGGGGGCGTACGAGCAGTACTTC; CDR3 protein: CASSLQGQGAYEQYF
clone size: NA; J gene: TRBJ2-2; D gene: NA; V gene: TRBV18; CDR3 DNA: TGTGCCAGCTCACCAGCCCCCACCGCGAACACCGGGGAGCTGTTTTTT; CDR3 protein: CASSPAPTANTGELFF
clone size: NA; J gene: TRBJ2-1; D gene: NA; V gene: TRBV14; CDR3 DNA: TGTGCCAGCAGCCAACAGCGATACAATGAGCAGTTCTTC; CDR3 protein: CASSQQRYNEQFF
clone size: NA; J gene: TRBJ2-1; D gene: TRBD2; V gene: TRBV7-6; CDR3 DNA: TGTGCCAGCAGTCCAATCATTCGGACTAGCGGGATGCATGAGCAGTTCTTC; CDR3 protein: CASSPIIRTSGMHEQFF
clone size: NA; J gene: TRBJ1-2; D gene: NA; V gene: TRBV7-5; CDR3 DNA: TGTGTCAGAAGCAAACAAAGACTGGGGAACTATGGCTACACCTTC; CDR3 protein: CVRSKQRLGNYGYTF
clone size: NA; J gene: TRBJ2-4; D gene: NA; V gene: TRBV5-1; CDR3 DNA: TGCGCCAGCAGCTTGGTTGTAGGGTCGGGAAACATTCAGTACTTC; CDR3 protein: CASSLVVGSGNIQYF
clone size: NA; J gene: TRBJ2-7; D gene: TRBD1; V gene: TRBV28; CDR3 DNA: TGTGCCAGCAGAAATACAGGGGGCGCTCCCCACGAGCAGTACTTC; CDR3 protein: CASRNTGGAPHEQYF
clone size: NA; J gene: TRBJ2-7; D gene: NA; V gene: TRBV28; CDR3 DNA: TGTGCCAGCAGTTTGCGGGAAAACTACGAGCAGTACTTC; CDR3 protein: CASSLRENYEQYF
clone size: NA; J gene: TRBJ1-2; D gene: NA; V gene: TRBV27; CDR3 DNA: TGTGCCAGCAGTTTAAAGGCCCACTTTGGCTACACCTTC; CDR3 protein: CASSLKAHFGYTF
clone size: NA; J gene: TRBJ1-1; D gene: NA; V gene: TRBV7-9; CDR3 DNA: TGTGCCAGCAGCTCCCGACAAGGGTCTGAAGCTTTCTTT; CDR3 protein: CASSSRQGSEAFF
clone size: NA; J gene: TRBJ2-2; D gene: NA; V gene: TRBV3-1/TRBV3-2; CDR3 DNA: TGTGCCAGCAGCCAAGGTTACAACACCGGGGAGCTGTTTTTT; CDR3 protein: CASSQGYNTGELFF
clone size: NA; J gene: TRBJ2-3; D gene: TRBD1; V gene: TRBV7-9; CDR3 DNA: TGTGCCAGCAGCCAGAACAGGGGTGTGAGCACAGATACGCAGTATTTT; CDR3 protein: CASSQNRGVSTDTQYF
clone size: NA; J gene: TRBJ2-3; D gene: NA; V gene: TRBV9; CDR3 DNA: TGTGCCAGCAGCGTCGGAGATACGCAGTATTTT; CDR3 protein: CASSVGDTQYF
clone size: NA; J gene: TRBJ2-3; D gene: NA; V gene: TRBV5-1; CDR3 DNA: TGCGCCAGCAGTCTACCAGGAGGTGGGGTGTCGGCAGATACGCAGTATTTT; CDR3 protein: CASSLPGGGVSADTQYF
clone size: NA; J gene: TRBJ2-1; D gene: TRBD2; V gene: TRBV29-1; CDR3 DNA: TGCAGCGCTGGACTAGCGGGAGGTAGTTACAATGAGCAGTTCTTC; CDR3 protein: CSAGLAGGSYNEQFF
clone size: NA; J gene: TRBJ2-1; D gene: TRBD2; V gene: TRBV9; CDR3 DNA: TGTGCCAGCAGCGTAGTGGGGACTAGTTTCTCTGAGCAGTTCTTC; CDR3 protein: CASSVVGTSFSEQFF
clone size: NA; J gene: TRBJ2-3; D gene: NA; V gene: TRBV27; CDR3 DNA: TGTGCCAGCAGTTTAACCCTTCGGGGATTGGCTACAGATACGCAGTATTTT; CDR3 protein: CASSLTLRGLATDTQYF
clone size: NA; J gene: TRBJ2-1; D gene: TRBD2; V gene: TRBV3-1/TRBV3-2; CDR3 DNA: TGTGCCAGCAGCCTAACTAGCGGAGAGCAGTTCTTC; CDR3 protein: CASSLTSGEQFF
clone size: NA; J gene: TRBJ2-5; D gene: TRBD1; V gene: TRBV7-2; CDR3 DNA: TGTGCCAGCAGCTACGACTGGAGCGGGACAGGGGACCAGTACTTC; CDR3 protein: CASSYDWSGTGDQYF
clone size: NA; J gene: TRBJ2-1; D gene: NA; V gene: TRBV18; CDR3 DNA: TGTGCCAGCTCACTGGGACTTCCGTCCTACAATGAGCAGTTCTTC; CDR3 protein: CASSLGLPSYNEQFF